This T cell receptor (beta chain) was recovered during a study of graft-versus-host responses after intestinal transplantation. The CDR3 length is 11 residues. V lost 3 bases, J lost 2 bases, and 0 bases lay in between. Germline CDR1 is SGHDT and CDR2 is YYEEEE. TCRdb keeps only in-frame clones here, not all; method: immunoSEQ multiplex PCR. This table has 49,000 or so clones, 80% to 95% appearing once. The chain recombines TRBV5-6 with TRBJ1-3; D gene uncertain. The sample in question was PBMCs, obtained around 820 days after a first intestinal transplant, on the day of a second. The receptor was isolated from a human patient who received an intestinal transplant, so some T cells may come from the graft donor. The chain's CDR3 is CASSSGNTIYF. CDR3 sequence (DNA): TGTGCCAGCAGCTCTGGAAACACCATATATTTT.